These T cell receptor beta chains were read from a single sample in a study of blood T cell repertoires in COVID-19. Method: immunoSEQ multiplex PCR; TCRdb's copy keeps in-frame clones and lacks some. This sample yields about 390,000 clones, of which more than 70% are seen a single time; about 2.3% belongs to the top ten. Source material: peripheral blood. These receptors were obtained from a woman in her sixties with COVID-19, enrolled during active disease. Both conserved end residues are trimmed from each CDR3. Clone size, where shown, is once, few, many, or a class for clones that have expanded.

abundance	v_gene	j_gene	CDR3aa
many	TRBV4-1	TRBJ1-1	ASSLQGNTEAF
once	TRBV5-4	TRBJ1-5	ASSSGGKQPQH
-	TRBV27	TRBJ2-7	ASASGGYTYEQY
-	TRBV11-2	TRBJ1-2	ASSVDRVPYGYT
-	TRBV5-1	TRBJ2-7	ASSLPDRVNTYEQY
-	TRBV18	TRBJ2-5	ASSPQGFEETQY
-	TRBV9	TRBJ2-1	ASSFGLAGEEQF
-	TRBV19	TRBJ1-5	ASSTPRQGYQPQH
-	TRBV7-3	TRBJ2-3	ASSLVARGDTQY
-	TRBV5-1	TRBJ1-1	ASSLAGGMNTEAF
-	TRBV24-1	TRBJ2-5	ATSDYGQGGQETQY
-	TRBV9	TRBJ2-3	ASSVDSKDTQY
-	TRBV9	TRBJ1-3	ASSDTGQGLNTIY
-	TRBV20-1	TRBJ1-2	SARGGYGYT
-	TRBV2	TRBJ2-3	ASSDLGGYTDTQY
-	TRBV5-1	TRBJ2-5	ASTRTGALQETQY
-	TRBV20-1	TRBJ1-3	SASAQGLLRTSGNTIY
-	TRBV7-3	TRBJ2-1	ASSSRGASYNEQF
-	TRBV9	TRBJ2-7	ASSSGQGIYEQY
-	TRBV19	TRBJ1-1	ASLGQGITEAF
-	TRBV19	TRBJ2-7	ASSLGQDYEQY
-	TRBV2	TRBJ1-6	ASSQRQGGNNSPLH
-	TRBV9	TRBJ2-5	ASSESGSPLTQY
-	TRBV30	TRBJ1-1	AWSGEGVTGNTEAF
few	TRBV25-1	TRBJ2-1	ASSESGRRGLQF
-	TRBV9	TRBJ2-1	ASSARDRGVSYNEQF
-	TRBV21-1	TRBJ1-2	ASSPTLDRGREDGYT
-	TRBV6-5	TRBJ2-7	ASSYSGTGSYEQY